These 21 T cell receptor beta chains originate from one sample sequenced in a study of Ad26.COV2.S vaccination and SARS-CoV-2 variants. Treatment reported: roughly 20 received Ad26.COV2.S at low or high dose, single or two shots; a few received placebo; per-sample allocation not given. Samples came from day 63 after the first vaccine or placebo injection. Method: immunoSEQ multiplex PCR; TCRdb's copy keeps in-frame clones and lacks some. The sample comprises some 500,000 clones, roughly 87% of which are singletons, and over 2.5% rests with the top ten. Sequencing was performed on peripheral blood, taken in a trial of Ad26.COV2.S vaccine versus placebo. The receptors originated from a person between 18 and 60 years old who received the Ad26.COV2.S COVID-19 vaccine or a placebo.

This clone has only one observation. The genes are TRBV27 and TRBJ2-3; D gene ambiguous. The CDR3 loop spans 12 amino acids. The V end lost 4 bases, the J end lost 2 bases, and 4 bases lay between the germline ends. The germline CDR1 and CDR2 sequences are MNHEY and SMNVEV (reference sequence). This chain's CDR3 is CASSSVTDTQYF. CDR3 nucleotides: TGTGCCAGCAGTTCTGTCACAGATACGCAGTATTTT.

The V and J genes are TRBV6-5 and TRBJ1-6, with D possibly matching TRBD1 (6 bases). From germline, CDR1 is MNHEY and CDR2 SVGAGI. V was trimmed by 6 bases and J by 8 bases, leaving 11 bases between them. The CDR3 spans 13 residues. For the CDR3, the DNA is TGTGCCAGCAGGACAGGCTTATATTCACCCCTCCACTTT. Residues: CASRTGLYSPLHF.

This sequence joins TRBV28 and TRBJ1-5; D uncertain. The germline V gene has CDR1 MDHEN and CDR2 SYDVKM. This CDR3 is 12 amino acids long. The V end lost 2 bases, the J end lost 9 bases, and 8 bases lay between the germline ends. The chain's CDR3 is CASSLGRWPQHF. The CDR3 DNA reads as TGTGCCAGCAGTTTAGGCCGTTGGCCCCAGCATTTT.

The rearrangement uses TRBV24-1 and TRBJ1-2; tentatively, D is TRBD1 (5 bases). The germline V gene has CDR1 KGHDR and CDR2 SFDVKD. Trimming stripped 3 bases from V and 8 bases from J, with 24 bases between. CDR3 length: 17 residues. Here the CDR3 DNA reads TGTGCCACCAGTGATCCCGCATCCCCGGACAAGGAGGGAGGCTACACCTTC. It translates to CATSDPASPDKEGGYTF.

In nucleotides, the CDR3 is TGTGCCAGCAGGACCTACAGGGTTGGCTCCTACGAGCAGTACGTC. Translation gives CASRTYRVGSYEQYV. The rearrangement links TRBV28 to TRBJ2-7, with D tentatively TRBD1 (6 bases). This CDR3 contains 15 residues. CDR1 is MDHEN, CDR2 SYDVKM, per germline. Trimming took 6 bases from V and 0 from J, leaving 15 bases between them.

J is TRBJ2-5 and V is TRBV5-1, with 11 bases identical to TRBD1. This CDR3 has 15 residues. With 3 bases clipped from V and 5 bases from J, the junction kept 6 bases outside the gene matches. Germline V gene data show CDR1 as SGHRS and CDR2 as YFSETQ. Written as DNA, the CDR3 is TGCGCCAGCAGCTGGGGACAGGGGGTAATGGAGACCCAGTACTTC. Its protein product is CASSWGQGVMETQYF.

This chain connects TRBV14 to TRBJ1-5, with D possibly matching TRBD1 (5 bases). The CDR3 extends over 14 amino acids. The germline CDR1 and CDR2 sequences are SGHDN and FVKESK. The V end lost 4 bases, the J end lost 13 bases, and 20 bases lay between the germline ends. The CDR3 region is CASSLTEGEGKQHF. CDR3 DNA: TGTGCCAGCAGCCTTACAGAAGGGGAGGGGAAACAGCATTTT.

The CDR3 here is CASSPTTDYEQYF. DNA of the CDR3: TGTGCCAGCTCTCCTACCACAGACTACGAGCAGTACTTC. The V and J genes are TRBV18 and TRBJ2-7; no clear D gene. The germline V gene encodes CDR1 KGHSH and CDR2 LQKENI. The CDR3 totals 13 residues. Deletions cut 6 bases from V and 3 bases from J, with 12 bases between.

V and J are TRBV5-1 and TRBJ2-2, with TRBD2 matching over 10 bases. The CDR3 is made up of 16 amino acids. V was clipped by 1 base and J by 6 bases; unmatched bases: 6. CDR1 and CDR2 from the germline V gene are SGHRS and YFSETQ. CDR3 bases: TGCGCCAGCAGCTTGCCTAGCGGGGGATTTTCCGGGGAGCTGTTTTTT. Translation gives CASSLPSGGFSGELFF.

The chain uses TRBV5-1 and TRBJ2-2; TRBD1 matches at 7 bases. Germline V gene lookup returns CDR1 SGHRS and CDR2 YFSETQ. J lost 3 bases, V lost 1 base, and 6 bases had no gene match. The CDR3 is made up of 16 amino acids. The CDR3 loop is CASSLLGGPDTGELFF. The CDR3 DNA is TGCGCCAGCAGCTTGTTAGGGGGCCCAGACACCGGGGAGCTGTTTTTT.

This sequence joins TRBV7-3 and TRBJ1-2, with 7 bases matching TRBD1. Trimming at V came to 1 base and at J to 10 bases, leaving 9 bases not matched to a gene. The CDR3 consists of 14 residues. Germline-derived CDR1 and CDR2 are SGHTA and FQGTGA. The CDR3 reads CASSLIPGGLDYTF. The CDR3 nucleotides read TGTGCCAGCAGCTTAATACCAGGGGGATTAGACTACACCTTC.

The table lists this clone with a few counts. The chain has TRBV5-6 and TRBJ2-5; TRBD1 might be the D (6 bases). The CDR3 has 14 amino acids. V was cut by 1 base and J by 5 bases, with 12 bases left in between. The V gene's germline CDR1 is SGHDT and CDR2 YYEEEE. CDR3 sequence: CASSLRMRGETQYF. Here the CDR3 DNA reads TGTGCCAGCAGCTTGAGAATGAGGGGGGAGACCCAGTACTTC.

The chain employs TRBV7-2 and TRBJ2-2; TRBD1 agrees at 7 bases. Germline assignment: CDR1 SGHTA and CDR2 FQGNSA. V was clipped by 6 bases and J by 6 bases; unmatched bases: 7. CDR3 length equals 14 residues. CDR3 sequence reads: CASRRTGVSGELFF. CDR3 nucleotide sequence: TGTGCCAGCAGGCGAACAGGGGTTTCCGGGGAGCTGTTTTTT. Using reference TRBV7-2 and TRBJ2-2 for the parts outside the CDR3, the full variable domain is GAGVSQSPSNKVTEKGKDVELRCDPISGHTALYWYRQSLGQGLEFLIYFQGNSAPDKSGLPSDRFSAERTGGSVSTLTIQRTQQEDSAVYLCASRRTGVSGELFFGEGSRLTVL.

This sequence joins TRBV24-1 and TRBJ2-1; TRBD2 aligns across 13 bases. The length of the CDR3 is 16 residues. CDR1 and CDR2 (germline): KGHDR, SFDVKD. V gave up 5 bases and J gave up 5 bases; unmatched junction bases: 5. In DNA form, the CDR3 reads TGTGCCACCAGTGTCCCCACTAGCGGGGGGGACAATGAGCAGTTCTTC. This encodes CATSVPTSGGDNEQFF.

The chain carries TRBV28 and TRBJ2-5; no reliable D call. The CDR3 consists of 14 residues. CDR1 is MDHEN and CDR2 is SYDVKM in the germline V gene. The V end lost 2 bases, the J end lost 5 bases, and 12 bases lay between the germline ends. In nucleotides, the CDR3 is TGTGCCAGCAGTTTAAGTGTGGGTCAGGAGACCCAGTACTTC. Its translation is CASSLSVGQETQYF.

The rearrangement joins TRBV11-3 to TRBJ2-5; TRBD2 agrees at 11 bases. In germline, CDR1 is SGHNT, CDR2 YENEEA. The V gene end was trimmed by 5 bases and the J gene end by 5 bases; junction bases not matched to a gene: 4. The CDR3 spans 14 residues. Here the CDR3 DNA reads TGTGCCAGCAGCCACCCTAGCGGGAGGGAGACCCAGTACTTC. Its translation is CASSHPSGRETQYF.

The CDR3 protein is CASSQDPGRHEQYV. In DNA form, the CDR3 reads TGCGCCAGCAGCCAAGACCCAGGGCGTCACGAGCAGTACGTC. V is TRBV4-1 and J is TRBJ2-7, with D maybe TRBD1 (5 bases). The CDR3 has 14 residues. Germline V gene lookup returns CDR1 MGHRA and CDR2 YSYEKL. The ends were cut back, 0 bases at V and 5 bases at J, with 11 bases in the middle.

The chain uses TRBV18 and TRBJ1-1; the D gene is possibly TRBD1 (6 bases). CDR3 size: 16 residues. Germline CDR1 and CDR2: KGHSH and LQKENI. V was pared by 3 bases and J by 5 bases, with 19 bases between. The CDR3 DNA reads TGTGCCAGCTCACCTAACAGGGTATCGATCGGAACTGAAGCTTTCTTT. It translates to CASSPNRVSIGTEAFF.

This clone appeared once. Other DNA sequences in the sample encode the same CDR3. The chain has TRBV15 and TRBJ2-4; 9 bases fit TRBD2. The CDR3 runs 16 residues. V lost 5 bases to trimming and J lost 1 base; unmatched junction nucleotides: 6. Germline V gene data show CDR1 as LNHNV and CDR2 as YYDKDF (reference sequence). CDR3 sequence (DNA): TGTGCCACCAGCGGTTTAGCGGGAGTCGCCAAAAACATTCAGTACTTC. Its protein product is CATSGLAGVAKNIQYF.

The CDR3: CASSIGPSPFFGYTF. In DNA, the CDR3 is TGTGCCAGTAGTATAGGGCCGAGTCCCTTCTTTGGCTACACCTTC. This sequence joins TRBV19 and TRBJ1-2; D uncertain. The CDR3 spans 15 residues. Germline V gene sequence: CDR1 LNHDA, CDR2 SQIVND (reference sequence). The V end lost 1 base, the J end lost 7 bases, and 16 bases lay between the germline ends. The full variable domain, rest sourced from reference TRBV19 and TRBJ1-2, is DGGITQSPKYLFRKEGQNVTLSCEQNLNHDAMYWYRQDPGQGLRLIYYSQIVNDFQKGDIAEGYSVSREKKESFPLTVTSAQKNPTAFYLCASSIGPSPFFGYTFGSGTRLTVV.

This chain uses TRBV11-2 with TRBJ1-2; D is perhaps TRBD1 (5 bases). Germline values: CDR1 SGHAT, CDR2 FQNNGV. The CDR3 totals 13 residues. The germline V and J ends were trimmed by 5 bases and 8 bases, with 15 bases remaining between them. The CDR3 sequence is CASSEGTLIGYTF. In DNA, the CDR3 is TGTGCCAGCAGCGAGGGGACCCTAATCGGCTACACCTTC.